Sequencing of this TCR beta chain was carried out in a study of graft-versus-host responses after intestinal transplantation. Looking at the study overall: The study gave all recipients anti-thymocyte globulin induction, then tacrolimus and steroids for three to four years.

The CDR3 length is 13 residues. Germline V gene sequence: CDR1 MNHEY, CDR2 SMNVEV (reference sequence). Trimming pared 5 bases from V and 9 bases from J, leaving 11 bases between. The assay was immunoSEQ multiplex PCR, and TCRdb's table has in-frame clones only and misses some. The table lists about 120,000 clones, approximately 90% of them singletons, with about 0.18% in the top ten. As concerns this clone: What it recognizes is unknown.

The material sequenced was unstimulated CD4+ T cells sorted from spleen or lymph node cells, taken before intestinal transplant. The clonotype comes from a human donor who received an intestinal transplant. V and J are TRBV27 and TRBJ1-6, with D maybe TRBD1 (6 bases). CDR3 nucleotide sequence: TGTGCCAGCAGTCAACAGGGTGTTTCACCCCTCCACTTT. The encoded protein is CASSQQGVSPLHF.